This T cell receptor (beta chain) was identified during a study of blood T cells in healthy people across ages (dated by TCRdb to 2015 to 2017). In terms of the full investigation: In model experiments, roughly one uniquely barcoded TCR beta cDNA molecule per two T cells was captured by template switching. Using deep sequencing normalized with unique cDNA molecular identifiers, the study measured how TCR beta repertoire diversity changes with age. Donors were grouped into four age groups: young (average 16 years), middle-aged (roughly 37), aged (around 60) and long-lived (approximately 81). To avoid experimental bias, donors of different ages were spread randomly across the sequencing lanes. For two donors (one aged 18 to 29 and one aged 80 or older), the study analyzed two additional independent replicas of 1 million unique cDNA reads from the same blood draw.

Library method: 5' RACE. A second PCR of about 7 to 12 cycles was performed with a sample-barcoded 5' primer and a J-beta primer mix. A unique molecular identifier was introduced onto each TCR beta cDNA molecule by a template-switch 5' adaptor carrying 12 random nucleotides. At least 3 million CDR3-containing paired-end reads were obtained from each sample. The Mint cDNA synthesis kit, primed by a TRBC-specific oligonucleotide, was used to synthesize first-strand cDNA from all RNA. All cDNA was treated with uracil-DNA glycosylase and then went through a first 18-cycle PCR with the universal primers M1SS and BC2_uni_R. Processing in the source paper ran as follows. For normalization, 1 million high-quality reads, each with a distinct molecular identifier, were randomly selected from each sample. Reads with shared molecular identifiers were discarded instead of being binned into consensus sequences. MiTCR, run with a Q25 quality threshold and the strictest error-elimination algorithm, handled CDR3 identification, clonotype clustering and error correction. A nonparametric unseen species model with Euler transformation was used to estimate a lower bound on total TCR beta diversity. TCRdb trimmed the raw reads at Q25, called clones with MiXCR and kept productive beta chains. One record per CDR3 amino acid sequence lists the most common genes and DNA. The V and J calls were determined by TCRdb, not by the authors. For this sample there are 1.8 million or so distinct CDR3 sequences; roughly two fifths appear just once. 20% to 25% of the sample comes from the top ten.

On the study overall, not on this receptor specifically: Because the CMV infection status of the donors was unknown, age-related changes in expanded clonotypes may potentially have been confounded. The percentage of naive T cells measured by flow cytometry correlated strongly with observed TCR beta diversity. Total diversity estimates from one million sequenced T cells were considered lower bounds and underestimates. Compared with the aged group, the long-lived group had more naive CD4+ T cells, fewer expanded clones and increased TCR diversity, suggesting age selection. Since profiling was done on bulk unsorted PBMCs, naive and antigen-experienced compartments could not be conclusively compared. Observed TCR beta diversity per million T cells fell roughly linearly with age, and a significant reduction was already apparent by age about 43.

The donors were 40 or so Caucasian individuals from Russia, aged roughly 6 to 100 years, who were systemically healthy. Around 9.9 milliliters of peripheral blood were collected from each donor into EDTA-treated Vacutainer tubes. PBMCs were isolated by Ficoll-Paque density-gradient centrifugation, with at least 6 million obtained per sample. Total RNA was extracted from PBMCs with Trizol reagent, with at least 6 micrograms obtained per sample. The percentages of naive CD45RAhigh/CD27high T cells were determined by flow cytometry on a PBMC aliquot from every donor. This clonotype was observed a few times. What antigen it recognizes has not been identified. No base quality information exists; no much larger clone differs at one position. CDR1 and CDR2, per the germline V gene (reference sequence), are DFQATT and SNEGSKA. The CDR3, from cysteine to phenylalanine, totals 14 residues. The retained sequence is limited to the CDR3, 42 bases, with the frame set at the first base. Trimming removed 0 bases from V and 8 bases from J, leaving 13 bases between the germline ends.

The receptor chain draws on TRBV20-1 and TRBJ1-4, with TRBD1 tentatively as D gene (5 bases match). This clonotype was sampled from a human donor in good health. Sequencing input: blood. The CDR3 region has the sequence CSARDRRGAEKLFF. The nucleotide sequence is given as TGCAGTGCTAGAGATCGAAGGGGCGCGGAAAAACTGTTTTTT.